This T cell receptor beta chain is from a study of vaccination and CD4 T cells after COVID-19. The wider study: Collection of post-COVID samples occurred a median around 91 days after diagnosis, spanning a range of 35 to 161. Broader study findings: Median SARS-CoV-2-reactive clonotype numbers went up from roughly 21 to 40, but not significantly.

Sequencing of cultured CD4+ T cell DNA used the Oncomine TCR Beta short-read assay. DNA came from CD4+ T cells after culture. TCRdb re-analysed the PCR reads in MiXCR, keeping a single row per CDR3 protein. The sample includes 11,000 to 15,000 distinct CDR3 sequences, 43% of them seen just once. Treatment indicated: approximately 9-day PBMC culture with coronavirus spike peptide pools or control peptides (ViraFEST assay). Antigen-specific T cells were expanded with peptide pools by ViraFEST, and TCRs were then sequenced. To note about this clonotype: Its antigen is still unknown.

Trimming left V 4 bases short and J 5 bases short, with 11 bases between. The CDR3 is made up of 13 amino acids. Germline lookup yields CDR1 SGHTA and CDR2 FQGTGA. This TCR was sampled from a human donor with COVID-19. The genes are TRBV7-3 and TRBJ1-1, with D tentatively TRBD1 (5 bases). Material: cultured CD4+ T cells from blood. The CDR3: CASSSQGFTEAFF. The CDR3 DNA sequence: TGTGCCAGCAGCTCCCAGGGTTTTACTGAAGCTTTCTTT.